This entry concerns a single T cell receptor beta chain. This clonotype was found many times. Its specific antigen is unknown. Per-base quality was not reported, and no clone a single base away is much larger than it. Blood bank volunteers in Maryland, USA served as the healthy controls. Unsorted PBMC libraries were generated from 2 million PBMCs stored in RNAlater at -80 °C until RNA extraction. Peripheral blood was subjected to Ficoll-Hypaque density gradient centrifugation to isolate PBMCs, which were then cryopreserved in liquid nitrogen. The V end gives up 5 bases and the J end 1 base, leaving 12 bases in the junction not matched to a gene. CDR1 is given as MDHEN and CDR2 as SYDVKM, both from the germline V gene. The CDR3 numbers 18 residues from cysteine through phenylalanine. CDR3 DNA is the only sequence kept; it has 54 bases, read in frame from the first base. This sample is part of a study of neurological immune-mediated disorders (dated by TCRdb to about 2019). Regarding the complete study: Peripheral blood TCR-beta repertoires from patients with HTLV-I-associated myelopathy (HAM/TSP), patients with multiple sclerosis, and healthy controls were compared in the study using UMI-based sequencing. Alongside PBMC samples, the set of fewer than 110 TCR-beta libraries contained longitudinal samples, technical triplicates, and paired CD4+ and CD8+ T-cell subsets that had been sorted. Of the roughly 70 subjects in the cohort, roughly 14 were HAM/TSP patients, about 34 were multiple sclerosis patients, and around 20 were healthy controls. On the study overall, not on this receptor specifically: TCR clonal expansion was greatest in HAM/TSP patients and smallest in MS patients, who ranked below even healthy controls. No identical CDR3 amino acid sequences were shared among expanded clones across subjects, suggesting private TCR-beta repertoires in all groups.

cDNA was synthesized by template-switch 5'RACE using a primer with a 10-nucleotide random unique molecular identifier that tagged each TCR transcript. Each sequencing run produced over 190 million TCR-beta sequences covering 15-18 subjects. The RNeasy kit was used to extract total RNA. The KAPA Real-time Library Amplification kit was used to amplify TCR-beta VDJ regions with primers targeting the TCR constant region and the 5'RACE anchor. A first PCR added sample indexes and Illumina adaptors, and a second PCR then raised library yield. The roughly 650 bp TCR product was size-selected on a 2% E-gel SizeSelection system after Ampure bead purification. Before pooling, libraries had their quality checked on a Bioanalyzer, their concentration measured with Qubit, and their quantity determined with the Kapa Library Quantification kit. An Illumina HiSeq 2500 sequenced the libraries paired-end 2 x 150 bp. To increase sequence diversity, about 25-31% phiX was spiked into each library pool. In the original analysis: Quality-filtered reads were processed with the UMI-based MiGEC pipeline, which removed over 75% of raw TCR sequences during error correction. VDJ genes were aligned to IMGT germline references, and each clonotype was defined by a unique CDR3 amino acid sequence together with V-J genes. Clonal expansion, Shannon diversity, and CDR3 relatedness (CalcPairwiseDistances, ClusterSamples) were evaluated with VDJtools, and phylogenetic trees were built with CLCbio workbench. Using coefficient-of-variation modelling across technical triplicates, the study counted a clone as expanded if it had at least 8 unique UMIs. TCRdb reprocessed the public reads (quality trimming at Q25 with fastp, clone calling with MiXCR) and kept in-frame beta chains. Each record represents a unique CDR3 protein, reported with the most common genes and DNA among its rows. These V and J calls derive from TCRdb rather than the authors' analysis. The sample table lists about 27,000 distinct CDR3 sequences, under 25% of them with a count of one. In total, the top ten clones hold 16% of the sample.

The chain links TRBV28 with TRBJ2-3; TRBD2 matches 10 bases in the middle. Sequences were obtained from PBMCs. The sequence derives from a woman between 55 and 75 years old in good health. The CDR3 amino acid sequence is: CASSGPLLAGDGTDTQYF. At the DNA level, the sequence is TGTGCCAGCAGTGGGCCTCTCCTAGCGGGAGATGGCACAGATACGCAGTATTTT. With all but the CDR3 taken from the reference TRBV28 and TRBJ2-3 genes, the full variable domain is: DVKVTQSSRYLVKRTGEKVFLECVQDMDHENMFWYRQDPGLGLRLIYFSYDVKMKEKGDIPEGYSVSREKKERFSLILESASTNQTSMYLCASSGPLLAGDGTDTQYFGPGTRLTVL.